The text below deals with one T cell receptor (beta chain). Antigen: not known. Using RNA transcripts as the source, TCR beta CDR3 regions were amplified. Initially, a first-round RT-PCR of the TCR CDR3 employed the HTBI primer set. In TCRdb, the multiplex PCR reads were re-called with MiXCR into one record per CDR3 protein. The repertoire holds around 270,000 distinct CDR3 sequences, with roughly 20% as singletons. With duration under 3 months, ophthalmopathy was active: Clinical Activity Score at least 3, NOSPECS at least 4. This CDR3 spans 16 amino acids. J lost 4 bases, V lost 1 base, and 8 bases had no gene match. Germline values: CDR1 DFQATT, CDR2 SNEGSKA (reference sequence). The data stem from a study of T cells in Graves' hyperthyroidism and ophthalmopathy. General observations from the study: Researchers found most expanded thyroid clonotypes above 0.001 in blood as well. Through a model of 13 V-J features, ophthalmopathy was separated from stable hyperthyroidism. Model output signaled ophthalmopathy a median roughly 6 months ahead of onset.

The sequence was collected from a middle-aged man with Graves' ophthalmopathy. Sequenced: blood. This chain connects TRBV20-1 to TRBJ1-2; TRBD1 matches 11 bases. The CDR3 sequence: CSARGADRGPGYGYTF. In DNA form, the CDR3 reads TGCAGTGCTAGAGGGGCGGACAGGGGGCCTGGCTATGGCTACACCTTC.